This T cell receptor beta chain was documented in a study of cytotoxic CD8 clonotypes in ibrutinib-treated CLL. The CDR3 is made up of 16 amino acids. J gave up 4 bases and V 3 bases, and 5 bases lay outside the gene matches. The V gene's germline CDR1 is SNHLY and CDR2 FYNNEI. Sequencing was performed with immunoSEQ multiplex PCR; in TCRdb, only in-frame clones are kept and a portion is missing. The sample has around 310,000 clones; roughly 85% are singletons. The chain combines TRBV2 with TRBJ2-3; 12 positions match TRBD1. The sequences come from PBMCs, collected before ibrutinib treatment. The receptor comes from a human donor with chronic lymphocytic leukemia. The CDR3 reads CASSDGDRGRSDTQYF. The CDR3, as DNA: TGTGCCAGCAGTGATGGGGACAGGGGGCGTTCAGATACGCAGTATTTT.